The clone carrying this TCR beta chain was recorded a few times. This CDR3 comprises 14 residues. V was pared by 0 bases and J by 7 bases, with 10 bases between. The germline V gene encodes CDR1 SGHRS and CDR2 YFSETQ. TCRdb's copy holds only in-frame clones and misses some; the assay was immunoSEQ multiplex PCR. Here the sample spans some 40,000 clones, 92% being singletons. This specimen belongs to a study of T cell changes during pregnancy in multiple sclerosis. The V call is TRBV5-1, the J call TRBJ2-2, with TRBD2 as a possible D gene (5 bases). This specimen was CD4+ T cells from peripheral blood mononuclear cells, taken in the third trimester of pregnancy. The receptor was isolated from a female donor with multiple sclerosis, enrolled in a pregnancy study. The CDR3 spells CASSLDSAGGELFF. CDR3 in DNA: TGCGCCAGCAGCTTGGATAGCGCGGGCGGGGAGCTGTTTTTT.